These 9 T cell receptor beta chains were all obtained from the same sample, sequenced in a study of CD8 T cells in ankylosing spondylitis. TCRdb used MiXCR to reprocess the 5' RACE reads, holding one entry per CDR3 protein. The data show about 240,000 distinct CDR3 sequences, roughly 8.2% seen once. The sample comprised blood, either unsorted or a sorted T cell fraction (not recorded which). These receptors came from a female donor with ankylosing spondylitis or in good health (not recorded which).

This clonotype was seen repeatedly, ten times or more. The V call is TRBV27, the J call TRBJ2-2; either TRBD1 or TRBD2 may fit D (6 bases each). V gave up 4 bases and J gave up 5 bases, with 11 bases separating them. This CDR3 has 14 amino acids. Germline values: CDR1 MNHEY, CDR2 SMNVEV (reference sequence). CDR3 in DNA: TGTGCCAGCAGTTCCGGGGGCAGGACCGGGGAGCTGTTTTTT. Its protein is CASSSGGRTGELFF.

This clonotype was observed a few times. J is TRBJ1-3 and V is TRBV7-8; a weak D match, TRBD1 (5 bases). V was cut by 3 bases and J by 0 bases, with 12 bases left in between. Germline loops: CDR1 SGHVS, CDR2 FQNEAQ. CDR3 size: 16 residues. CDR3 sequence (DNA): TGTGCCAGCAGCTTTCGTGGGGACGACTCTGGAAACACCATATATTTT. This encodes CASSFRGDDSGNTIYF.

A few counts support this clonotype. Here the CDR3 DNA reads TGTGCCTGGAGTGCGTGGCTAGCGGGATCTAATGAGCAGTTCTTC. It codes for CAWSAWLAGSNEQFF. The chain employs TRBV30 and TRBJ2-1, with 9 nucleotides matching TRBD2. The CDR3 consists of 15 residues. Trimming removed 1 base from V and 7 bases from J; junction bases left unmatched: 8. Germline V gene data show CDR1 as GTSNPN and CDR2 as SVGIG (reference sequence).

The V gene is TRBV30, the J gene TRBJ2-1; unclear D gene. The V gene's germline CDR1 is GTSNPN and CDR2 SVGIG (reference sequence). Trimming removed 5 bases from V and 2 bases from J, with 4 bases in between. The CDR3 contains 11 residues. The CDR3 loop reads CAWAAYNEQFF. CDR3 nucleotide sequence: TGTGCCTGGGCTGCCTACAATGAGCAGTTCTTC.

This clonotype occurred a few times. A read error may be the cause here, since a much bigger clone is one base away. The chain combines TRBV20-1 with TRBJ1-1, with D hard to call. There are 12 residues in the CDR3. Deletions cut 7 bases from V and 0 bases from J, with 9 bases between. Germline assignment: CDR1 DFQATT and CDR2 SNEGSKA (reference sequence). The CDR3 sequence is CSVPLLNTEAFF. Here the CDR3 DNA reads TGCAGTGTCCCCCTCTTGAACACTGAAGCTTTCTTT.

This clonotype was recorded many times. The gene calls are TRBV7-2 and TRBJ2-7; D ambiguous. CDR3 length equals 14 residues. CDR1 SGHTA and CDR2 FQGNSA come from the germline V gene. V was clipped by 1 base and J by 4 bases, with 11 bases between them. CDR3 DNA: TGTGCCAGCAGCTTAGTCGGCAACAGTTACGAGCAGTACTTC. The encoded protein is CASSLVGNSYEQYF. The variable domain in full, completed from reference TRBV7-2 and TRBJ2-7, reads GAGVSQSPSNKVTEKGKDVELRCDPISGHTALYWYRQSLGQGLEFLIYFQGNSAPDKSGLPSDRFSAERTGGSVSTLTIQRTQQEDSAVYLCASSLVGNSYEQYFGPGTRLTVT.

This clonotype has a count of ten or more. This sequence joins TRBV12-3 or TRBV12-4 and TRBJ2-1; D is perhaps TRBD2 (6 bases). V lost 5 bases to trimming and J lost 7 bases, with 18 bases between them. This CDR3 is built from 15 residues. The chain's CDR3 is CASSQLFGSANEQFF. DNA of the CDR3: TGTGCCAGCAGTCAGCTTTTCGGGAGTGCGAATGAGCAGTTCTTC.

This clonotype was recorded at least ten times. This rearrangement joins TRBV7-3 to TRBJ2-2; D is unclear. CDR3 length: 14 amino acids. Germline V CDR1 and CDR2: SGHTA, FQGTGA. Trimming removed 11 bases from V and 6 bases from J, with 19 bases in between. Here the CDR3 reads CASQQLSMSGELFF. CDR3 nucleotide sequence: TGTGCCTCCCAACAACTATCAATGTCCGGGGAGCTGTTTTTT.

This clonotype was observed at least ten times. V and J are TRBV5-1 and TRBJ2-2; 8 positions agree with TRBD2. The germline CDR1 and CDR2 sequences are SGHRS and YFSETQ. V lost 2 bases, J lost 6 bases, and 12 bases stayed unmatched. The CDR3 consists of 17 residues. CDR3 in amino acids: CASSFPYSGMEAGELFF. In DNA, the CDR3 is TGCGCCAGCAGCTTTCCCTATAGCGGGATGGAGGCCGGGGAGCTGTTTTTT.